The rows below give T cell receptor beta chains drawn from one sample of a study of blood T cell repertoires in COVID-19. The repertoire was sequenced with immunoSEQ multiplex PCR; TCRdb's copy has only in-frame clones and lacks some. The sample records 90,000 to 120,000 clones, 80% to 90% being singletons. Source material: peripheral blood. Every receptor here comes from a woman older than 75 with acute or convalescent COVID-19. Each CDR3 is given with its conserved first and last residue. A D gene is named only where the DNA matches it firmly. Some rows have no size entry. The others give once, few or many, or a class for an expanded clone.

14	TRBV27	TRBD1	TRBJ2-7	-	CASGLTGYPYEQYF	TGTGCCAGCGGCCTGACAGGGTACCCCTACGAGCAGTACTTC
15	TRBV4-1	-	TRBJ2-3	-	CASSQETQVADTQYF	TGCGCCAGCAGCCAAGAAACACAGGTAGCAGATACGCAGTATTTT
15	TRBV11-2	TRBD2	TRBJ2-2	-	CASRHGGLNTGELFF	TGTGCCAGCAGACACGGGGGGTTGAACACCGGGGAGCTGTTTTTT
13	TRBV10-2	-	TRBJ1-2	-	CASSEDRNYGYTF	TGCGCCAGCAGTGAAGACAGGAACTATGGCTACACCTTC
21	TRBV4-3	TRBD2	TRBJ2-4	-	CASSQEMGGLAGRGAKNIQYF	TGCGCCAGCAGCCAAGAAATGGGAGGACTAGCGGGGCGTGGGGCCAAAAACATTCAGTACTTC
15	TRBV2	-	TRBJ2-2	few	CASNPQAGGTGELFF	TGTGCCAGCAACCCTCAAGCGGGTGGCACCGGGGAGCTGTTTTTT
17	TRBV4-3	-	TRBJ2-7	-	CASSQGPGGLGSNEQYF	TGCGCCAGCAGCCAAGGACCGGGGGGCTTGGGTTCCAACGAGCAGTACTTC
14	TRBV6-5	-	TRBJ1-1	-	CASSYSFPGSEAFF	TGTGCCAGCAGTTACTCTTTTCCAGGGTCAGAAGCTTTCTTT
16	TRBV19	-	TRBJ1-3	-	CASRPNGETSGNTIYF	TGTGCCAGTAGGCCTAACGGGGAGACCTCTGGAAACACCATATATTTT
12	TRBV5-6	TRBD2	TRBJ2-3	once	CASSGVAGFWYF	TGTGCCAGCAGCGGAGTAGCGGGGTTTTGGTATTTT
16	TRBV10-3	TRBD1	TRBJ1-2	-	CAISETSQGAGYGYTF	TGTGCCATCAGTGAGACCTCTCAGGGGGCTGGCTATGGCTACACCTTC
14	TRBV6-5	TRBD1	TRBJ2-7	-	CASSYLTGVREQYF	TGTGCCAGCAGTTACTTGACAGGGGTTCGCGAGCAGTACTTC
14	TRBV10-2	TRBD1	TRBJ1-2	-	CASSESGTGYGYTF	TGCGCCAGCAGTGAGTCGGGGACAGGATATGGCTACACCTTC
15	TRBV6-2/TRBV6-3	TRBD1	TRBJ1-1	-	CASSYPGGPNTEAFF	TGTGCCAGCAGTTATCCAGGGGGGCCGAACACTGAAGCTTTCTTT
16	TRBV18	-	TRBJ1-4	-	CASSPSWEGSNEKLFF	TGTGCCAGCTCACCCAGTTGGGAGGGATCTAATGAAAAACTGTTTTTT
12	TRBV12-3/TRBV12-4	-	TRBJ1-2	-	CASSQTEDGYTF	TGTGCCAGCAGCCAGACAGAAGATGGCTACACCTTC
13	TRBV12-3/TRBV12-4	-	TRBJ2-5	-	CASSLRGTETQYF	TGTGCCAGCAGTTTAAGGGGGACAGAGACCCAGTACTTC
15	TRBV19	-	TRBJ1-6	-	CASRPQGTNDSPLHF	TGTGCCAGTAGGCCTCAGGGGACTAACGATTCACCCCTCCACTTT
13	TRBV28	TRBD1	TRBJ1-2	-	CASSAPDRAGYTF	TGTGCCAGCAGCGCACCGGACAGGGCAGGCTACACCTTC
13	TRBV7-9	TRBD1	TRBJ1-2	-	CASSQDRDHGYTF	TGTGCCAGCAGCCAAGACAGGGACCATGGCTACACCTTC
16	TRBV19	TRBD2	TRBJ2-1	-	CASSISSGGAYNEQFF	TGTGCCAGTAGTATATCCAGCGGGGGGGCCTACAATGAGCAGTTCTTC
16	TRBV19	-	TRBJ1-5	-	CASSILAEYSNQPQHF	TGTGCCAGTAGTATATTGGCAGAATATAGCAATCAGCCCCAGCATTTT
16	TRBV5-8	TRBD1	TRBJ1-5	-	CASSLAGGLSNQPQHF	TGTGCCAGCAGCTTGGCAGGGGGCCTGAGCAATCAGCCCCAGCATTTT
13	TRBV12-3/TRBV12-4	-	TRBJ2-7	few	CASSLALTGEQYF	TGTGCCAGCAGTTTAGCGCTCACAGGGGAGCAGTACTTC
15	TRBV7-8	TRBD2	TRBJ2-1	many	CASSLGLAGLGEQFF	TGTGCCAGCAGCCTGGGACTAGCGGGGCTCGGTGAGCAGTTCTTC
15	TRBV7-2	TRBD2	TRBJ2-5	-	CASSQSGLEEEPQYF	TGTGCCAGCAGCCAAAGCGGACTAGAGGAAGAGCCCCAGTACTTC
15	TRBV6-1	-	TRBJ1-6	few	CASSEYGQPNSPLHF	TGTGCCAGCAGTGAATATGGACAGCCCAATTCACCCCTCCACTTT
12	TRBV10-2	-	TRBJ1-1	-	CASSQGDSEAFF	TGCGCCAGCAGTCAAGGGGACTCTGAAGCTTTCTTT
15	TRBV4-3	-	TRBJ2-5	-	CASSQGDTDQETQYF	TGCGCCAGCAGCCAAGGGGACACCGACCAAGAGACCCAGTACTTC
15	TRBV3-1/TRBV3-2	TRBD2	TRBJ2-7	-	CASSPGSGGANEQYF	TGTGCCAGCAGCCCCGGCAGCGGGGGGGCGAACGAGCAGTACTTC
14	TRBV5-1	TRBD1	TRBJ1-5	-	CASSLGGPSQPQHF	TGCGCCAGCAGCTTAGGGGGCCCAAGTCAGCCCCAGCATTTT
14	TRBV28	-	TRBJ1-5	-	CASSLGGFGQPQHF	TGTGCCAGCAGTTTGGGAGGGTTCGGTCAGCCCCAGCATTTT
12	TRBV12-3/TRBV12-4	-	TRBJ1-2	few	CASSQIPYGYTF	TGTGCCAGCAGTCAAATCCCCTATGGCTACACCTTC
14	TRBV2	TRBD2	TRBJ2-5	-	CASSPIAGGETQYF	TGTGCCAGCAGCCCCATAGCGGGCGGGGAGACCCAGTACTTC
13	TRBV29-1	-	TRBJ1-2	-	CSVGNRAEGGYTF	TGCAGCGTTGGAAACAGGGCGGAAGGTGGCTACACCTTC
16	TRBV5-6	-	TRBJ1-2	-	CASSLAGDHRKNGYTF	TGTGCCAGCAGCTTGGCCGGCGACCACAGGAAGAATGGCTACACCTTC
15	TRBV11-2	TRBD1	TRBJ1-4	-	CASSLDRGANEKLFF	TGTGCCAGCAGCCTCGACAGGGGGGCTAATGAAAAACTGTTTTTT
16	TRBV7-6	TRBD1	TRBJ2-1	-	CASSLGGGQGYNEQFF	TGTGCCAGCAGCTTAGGAGGGGGACAGGGGTACAATGAGCAGTTCTTC
15	TRBV19	-	TRBJ2-1	-	CASSIQGISYNEQFF	TGTGCCAGTAGTATACAGGGGATCTCCTACAATGAGCAGTTCTTC
15	TRBV7-3	-	TRBJ2-3	-	CASSLYGGNTDTQYF	TGTGCCAGCAGCTTATATGGCGGAAACACAGATACGCAGTATTTT
12	TRBV18	-	TRBJ1-2	-	CASSPGSYGYTF	TGTGCCAGCTCACCTGGGAGCTATGGCTACACCTTC
17	TRBV27	TRBD1	TRBJ2-2	-	CASSFDPGTGPDGELFF	TGTGCCAGCAGTTTCGACCCCGGGACAGGGCCGGACGGGGAGCTGTTTTTT
15	TRBV15	-	TRBJ1-2	-	CATSYQEAAPWGYTF	TGTGCCACCAGCTATCAGGAGGCAGCCCCTTGGGGCTACACCTTC
16	TRBV30	-	TRBJ1-5	once	CAWTPSAQGSNQPQHF	TGTGCCTGGACCCCCAGCGCGCAGGGGAGCAATCAGCCCCAGCATTTT
13	TRBV10-3	-	TRBJ2-2	-	CAIRQFNTGELFF	TGTGCCATTCGACAGTTTAATACCGGGGAGCTGTTTTTT
15	TRBV5-1	-	TRBJ1-3	-	CASSLAGRHENTIYF	TGCGCCAGCAGCTTGGCCGGGAGACACGAAAACACCATATATTTT
13	TRBV3-1/TRBV3-2	-	TRBJ2-2	-	CASSHRDTGELFF	TGTGCCAGCAGCCATCGGGACACCGGGGAGCTGTTTTTT
12	TRBV29-1	-	TRBJ2-7	-	CSVEAGTSEQYF	TGCAGCGTTGAAGCAGGGACTTCCGAGCAGTACTTC